The T cell receptor beta chain described here comes from a study of a mutant IDH1 vaccine in newly diagnosed glioma. Study information: Initiation of the vaccine course occurred 4-6 weeks after radiotherapy alone, or alongside temozolomide cycles. The sex distribution of treated patients was approximately 62% male and around 38% female, with a mean age of around 40 years. Patients got radiotherapy, temozolomide, or both beforehand, and most got both.

Only in-frame clones appear in the TCRdb table, and some are missing; sequencing was by immunoSEQ multiplex PCR. This sample yields about 51,000 clones, of which around 80% are seen a single time; about 2% belongs to the top ten. With regard to this clone: Its target is unknown.

The time point was: week 5, during vaccination. Topical imiquimod accompanied each vaccine dose, which consisted of 300 ug of mutant IDH1 20-mer peptide. The receptor was derived from a woman aged 40 to 50 with glioma. The sequences come from PBMCs, collected from a glioma patient whose treatment included an IDH1 peptide vaccine.

The CDR3 nucleotides are TGTGCCAGCAGCCCGGACCGGAGGGGCGGAAACACCATATATTTT. Protein sequence: CASSPDRRGGNTIYF. The V and J genes are TRBV14 and TRBJ1-3; tentatively, D is TRBD1 (5 bases). Per germline, CDR1 SGHDN and CDR2 FVKESK. Between the trimmed V and J ends, which lost 4 bases and 4 bases, there was a span of 14 bases. The CDR3 length is 15 residues.